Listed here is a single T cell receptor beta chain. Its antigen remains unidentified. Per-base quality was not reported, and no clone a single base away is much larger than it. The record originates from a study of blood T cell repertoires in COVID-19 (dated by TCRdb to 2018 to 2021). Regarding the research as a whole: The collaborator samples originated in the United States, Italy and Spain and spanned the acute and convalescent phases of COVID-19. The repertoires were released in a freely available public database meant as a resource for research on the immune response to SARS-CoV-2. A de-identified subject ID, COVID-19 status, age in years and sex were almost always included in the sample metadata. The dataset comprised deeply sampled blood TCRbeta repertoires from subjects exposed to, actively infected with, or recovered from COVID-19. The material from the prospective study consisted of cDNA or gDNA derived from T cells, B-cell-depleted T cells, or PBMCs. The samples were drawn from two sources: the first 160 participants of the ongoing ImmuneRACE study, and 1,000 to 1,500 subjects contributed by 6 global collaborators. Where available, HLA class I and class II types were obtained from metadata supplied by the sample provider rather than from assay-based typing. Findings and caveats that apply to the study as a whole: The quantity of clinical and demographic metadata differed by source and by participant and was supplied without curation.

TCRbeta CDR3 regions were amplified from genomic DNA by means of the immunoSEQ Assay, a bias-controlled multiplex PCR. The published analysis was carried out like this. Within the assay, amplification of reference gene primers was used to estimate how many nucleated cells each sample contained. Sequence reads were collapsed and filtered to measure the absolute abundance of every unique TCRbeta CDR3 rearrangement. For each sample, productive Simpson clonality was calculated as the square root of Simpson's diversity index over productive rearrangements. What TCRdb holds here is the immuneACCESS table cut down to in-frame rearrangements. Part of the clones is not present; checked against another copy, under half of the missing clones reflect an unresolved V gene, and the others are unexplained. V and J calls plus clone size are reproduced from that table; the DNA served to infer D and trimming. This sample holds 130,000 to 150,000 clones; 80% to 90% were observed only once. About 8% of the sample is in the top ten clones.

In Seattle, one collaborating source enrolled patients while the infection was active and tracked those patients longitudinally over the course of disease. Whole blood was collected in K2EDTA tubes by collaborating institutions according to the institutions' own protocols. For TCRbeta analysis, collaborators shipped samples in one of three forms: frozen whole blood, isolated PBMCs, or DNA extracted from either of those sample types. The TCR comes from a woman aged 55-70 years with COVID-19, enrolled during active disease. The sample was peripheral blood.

The CDR3 corresponds to CASSIQSGVSDTQYF. The base sequence is TGTGCCAGTAGTATCCAAAGCGGGGTTTCAGATACGCAGTATTTT. The sequence joins TRBV19 to TRBJ2-3, with 7 central nucleotides matching TRBD2. Reading the germline V gene (reference sequence) gives CDR1 LNHDA and CDR2 SQIVND. Trimmed from V: 3 bases; trimmed from J: 4 bases; junction bases lacking a gene match: 7. From cysteine to phenylalanine, the CDR3 is 15 amino acids long. CDR3 DNA only is kept here, 45 bases in frame from base 1.